A single sample is the source of the 18 T cell receptor beta chains below, sequenced in a study of OX40 agonist ivuxolimab in advanced cancers. The protocol was immunoSEQ multiplex PCR, while the TCRdb copy is restricted to in-frame clones and leaves out a portion. The table lists around 79,000 clones, around 90% of them singletons, with approximately 9.3% in the top ten. The specimen comprised CD4+ or CD8+ T cells sorted from blood, sampled in a trial of the OX40 agonist ivuxolimab. The receptors here all came from an adult with an advanced solid tumor such as melanoma, head and neck, liver or kidney cancer.

Points on this clone: At the DNA level, this CDR3 is encoded by other sequences in the same sample as well. The gene calls are TRBV5-6 and TRBJ2-7; D is unclear. Trimming stripped 2 bases from V and 0 bases from J, with 9 bases between. The CDR3 spans 14 residues. Germline CDR1 and CDR2: SGHDT and YYEEEE. The CDR3 is CASSFPSSSYEQYF. The CDR3 bases are TGTGCCAGCAGCTTTCCGAGCAGCTCCTACGAGCAGTACTTC.

The chain is built from TRBV4-3 and TRBJ2-7; a possible D gene is TRBD1 (5 bases). The germline V gene has CDR1 LGHNA and CDR2 YSLEER. CDR3 length: 15 amino acids. Trimming cost V 1 base and J 4 bases, with 14 bases left between them. CDR3 in DNA: TGCGCCAGCAGCCAAGTTGCCCAGGGTTGGTACGAGCAGTACTTC. This codes for CASSQVAQGWYEQYF.

The chain has TRBV9 and TRBJ2-7; D gene ambiguous. Germline CDR1 reads SGDLS; CDR2 reads YYNGEE. The ends were cut back, 0 bases at V and 2 bases at J, with 12 bases in the middle. The CDR3 spans 15 residues. The CDR3 coding sequence is TGTGCCAGCAGCGTAGGCCCCTCACCTACCTACGAGCAGTACTTC. As protein: CASSVGPSPTYEQYF.

The chain recombines TRBV11-2 with TRBJ2-7; D remains unclear. Looked up from germline, CDR1 is SGHAT and CDR2 is FQNNGV. This CDR3 comprises 14 residues. Between the trimmed V and J ends, which lost 1 base and 0 bases, there was a span of 7 bases. The CDR3 loop reads CASSLGSSSYEQYF. CDR3 DNA sequence: TGTGCCAGCAGCTTAGGATCGAGCTCCTACGAGCAGTACTTC.

This chain uses TRBV2 with TRBJ1-2; 7 bases agree with TRBD1. Trimming removed 5 bases from V and 5 bases from J; junction bases left unmatched: 8. The length of the CDR3 is 14 residues. The germline V gene has CDR1 SNHLY and CDR2 FYNNEI. CDR3 protein: CASSHRTGNYGYTF. CDR3 in DNA: TGTGCCAGCAGTCACCGGACAGGCAATTATGGCTACACCTTC.

This chain uses TRBV7-6 with TRBJ2-7; D is perhaps TRBD2 (6 bases). V was trimmed by 5 bases and J by 5 bases, leaving 13 bases between them. This CDR3 spans 13 amino acids. The V gene's germline CDR1 is SGHVS and CDR2 FNYEAQ. The CDR3 reads CASSPRGDDEQYF. CDR3 bases: TGTGCCAGCAGCCCCCGCGGGGACGACGAGCAGTACTTC.

The genes are TRBV28 and TRBJ1-4, with D uncertain. CDR3 length equals 16 residues. In germline, CDR1 is MDHEN, CDR2 SYDVKM. Trimming left V 1 base short and J 0 bases short, with 9 bases between. The CDR3 spells CASSLLALTTNEKLFF. The CDR3 bases are TGTGCCAGCAGTTTATTGGCCCTAACAACTAATGAAAAACTGTTTTTT.

CDR3 nucleotide sequence: TGCAGCGTTGAAGAGGCATCTGGGGTCAACTATGGCTACACCTTC. It yields the protein CSVEEASGVNYGYTF. The chain is built from TRBV29-1 and TRBJ1-2, with D unclear. CDR3 length: 15 residues. V lost 0 bases, J lost 2 bases, and 13 bases lay in between. Germline loops: CDR1 SQVTM, CDR2 ANQGSEA.

The J gene is TRBJ1-1, the V gene TRBV7-3; D perhaps matches TRBD1 (6 bases). V lost 2 bases and J 5 bases, leaving 15 bases between the germline ends. Per germline, CDR1 SGHTA and CDR2 FQGTGA. The CDR3 length is 15 residues. The CDR3 loop reads CASSLVTRGSTEAFF. The DNA for the CDR3 is TGTGCCAGCAGCTTAGTCACCAGGGGATCGACTGAAGCTTTCTTT.

The chain is built from TRBV27 and TRBJ2-1; the match to TRBD1 covers 7 bases. The junction had 3 bases not matched to a gene; V was cut back by 5 bases and J by 5 bases. Per the germline V gene, CDR1 is MNHEY and CDR2 is SMNVEV (reference sequence). The CDR3 has 13 residues. The CDR3 region is CASSPGQNNEQFF. DNA for the CDR3: TGTGCCAGCAGTCCGGGACAGAACAATGAGCAGTTCTTC.

V is TRBV25-1 and J is TRBJ2-7, with D perhaps being TRBD1 or TRBD2 (5 bases each). In germline, CDR1 is MGHDK, CDR2 SYGVNS. V shed 8 bases and J shed 7 bases, with 15 bases lying between them. This CDR3 has 12 residues. CDR3 loop: CASLQGTGEQYF. The CDR3 region has the DNA TGTGCCAGCCTCCAAGGGACGGGGGAGCAGTACTTC.

V gene TRBV5-6 combines with J gene TRBJ2-5; 8 nucleotides agree with TRBD1. V shed 2 bases, J shed 5 bases, and the junction held 11 bases outside the gene matches. The CDR3 is 16 residues long. Germline assignment: CDR1 SGHDT and CDR2 YYEEEE. CDR3 DNA sequence: TGTGCCAGCAGCTTAGTCGGACAGGGATTATTGGAGACCCAGTACTTC. Residues: CASSLVGQGLLETQYF.

The chain employs TRBV6-4 and TRBJ2-1; 11 bases match TRBD2. Germline loops: CDR1 MRHNA, CDR2 SNTAGT. J was trimmed by 5 bases and V by 5 bases; bases with no gene match: 2. This CDR3 contains 14 residues. CDR3 in DNA: TGTGCCAGCAGTCTAGCGGGGGGCCACAATGAGCAGTTCTTC. Translating gives CASSLAGGHNEQFF.

V usage is TRBV9 and J usage is TRBJ2-3, with TRBD2 matching 12 bases. The CDR3 has 18 residues. Losses at the gene ends were 0 bases for V and 0 bases for J; bases not matched to a gene: 5. The germline CDR1 and CDR2 sequences are SGDLS and YYNGEE. In DNA form, the CDR3 reads TGTGCCAGCAGCGTAGGACTAGCGGGGGCCCAGAGCACAGATACGCAGTATTTT. It specifies CASSVGLAGAQSTDTQYF. The variable domain in full, with the rest retrieved from reference TRBV9 and TRBJ2-3, is DSGVTQTPKHLITATGQRVTLRCSPRSGDLSVYWYQQSLDQGLQFLIQYYNGEERAKGNILERFSAQQFPDLHSELNLSSLELGDSALYFCASSVGLAGAQSTDTQYFGPGTRLTVL.

This rearrangement joins TRBV27 to TRBJ2-7; TRBD1 agrees at 7 bases. Trimming took 0 bases from V and 1 from J; bases not matched to a gene: 3. There are 15 residues in the CDR3. Germline V gives CDR1 MNHEY, CDR2 SMNVEV (reference sequence). This CDR3 is CASSLSTTGSYEQYF. The CDR3 bases are TGTGCCAGCAGTTTATCGACGACAGGGTCCTACGAGCAGTACTTC.

The CDR3 sequence is CASRTGTSATEAFF. The CDR3 nucleotides read TGTGCCAGCAGAACTGGGACTTCGGCCACTGAAGCTTTCTTT. This chain uses TRBV6-6 with TRBJ1-1, with D perhaps TRBD1 (5 bases). The CDR3 covers 14 residues. Trimming took 6 bases from V and 4 from J, leaving 15 bases between them. CDR1 is MNHNY and CDR2 is SVGAGI in the germline V gene (reference sequence).

This clone was counted once. CDR3 coding DNA: TGCGCCAGCAGCCAAACTAGCGGGGACTCCTACGAGCAGTACTTC. Translation gives CASSQTSGDSYEQYF. The chain employs TRBV4-1 and TRBJ2-7, with 10 bases that match TRBD2. V was pared by 2 bases and J by 0 bases, with 1 base of the junction left unmatched. Germline V CDR1 and CDR2: MGHRA, YSYEKL. The CDR3 is made up of 15 amino acids.

This sequence joins TRBV9 and TRBJ2-6; TRBD1 matches 9 bases. V shed 4 bases, J shed 0 bases, and the junction held 8 bases outside the gene matches. CDR1 and CDR2 (germline): SGDLS, YYNGEE. The CDR3 sequence is 18 residues long. The CDR3 nucleotides read TGTGCCAGCAGCATACCGGGACAGGGTTCCTCTGGGGCCAACGTCCTGACTTTC. Protein product: CASSIPGQGSSGANVLTF.